Each of the 26 T cell receptor beta chains below was sequenced from the same sample in a study of early T cells in non-severe SARS-CoV-2 infection. MiXCR was run by TCRdb on the 5' RACE reads, yielding one entry per CDR3 protein. The sample has about 35,000 distinct CDR3 sequences, approximately 5.9% seen once. The sequencing input was whole blood. The receptors were gathered from an adult who was a healthcare worker with PCR-confirmed SARS-CoV-2 infection or an uninfected control (not recorded which).

This clonotype occurred many times. The V call is TRBV4-1, the J call TRBJ2-5; D gene unclear. The CDR3 length is 12 residues. Germline V CDR1 and CDR2: MGHRA, YSYEKL. Trimming removed 7 bases from V and 2 bases from J, with 8 bases in between. CDR3 protein: CASILNQETQYF. CDR3 sequence (DNA): TGCGCCAGCATCCTCAATCAAGAGACCCAGTACTTC.

Comment on this clonotype: A much larger clonotype is one base distant, so this may be a read error. The J gene is TRBJ2-7, the V gene TRBV6-5; D is unresolved. The CDR3 covers 14 residues. Germline values: CDR1 MNHEY, CDR2 SVGAGI. V lost 4 bases and J 6 bases, leaving 16 bases between the germline ends. The CDR3 region has the DNA TGTGCCAGCAGTTCTGGGCAGGTGGCTATCGAGCAGTACTTC. This translates into CASSSGQVAIEQYF.

This clonotype was recorded many times. The chain employs TRBV18 and TRBJ2-7; D is perhaps TRBD1 or TRBD2 (6 bases each). The CDR3 totals 15 residues. Per the germline V gene, CDR1 is KGHSH and CDR2 is LQKENI. Between the trimmed V and J ends, which lost 2 bases and 2 bases, there was a span of 13 bases. In DNA, the CDR3 is TGTGCCAGCTCACCAGAGTACGGGGGCCCCTACGAGCAGTACTTC. Its protein product is CASSPEYGGPYEQYF.

The sample holds many counts of this clonotype. V gene TRBV5-1 combines with J gene TRBJ2-7, with 10 bases matching TRBD1. There are 13 residues in the CDR3. The V and J ends lost 3 bases and 4 bases, in that order; junction bases with no gene match: 1. Germline V gene lookup returns CDR1 SGHRS and CDR2 YFSETQ. The CDR3 loop reads CASSWDRGYEQYF. The CDR3, as DNA: TGCGCCAGCAGCTGGGACAGGGGTTACGAGCAGTACTTC.

This clonotype was found a few times. This chain links TRBV25-1 with TRBJ2-7, with 7 nucleotides matching TRBD1. J gave up 8 bases and V 3 bases, and 7 bases lay outside the gene matches. There are 13 residues in the CDR3. Germline CDR1 is MGHDK and CDR2 is SYGVNS. CDR3 in amino acids: CASSDEGGGKQYF. The CDR3 coding sequence is TGTGCCAGCAGTGACGAAGGGGGCGGTAAGCAGTACTTC.

The sample holds a few counts of this clonotype. This chain connects TRBV3-1 to TRBJ2-3, with TRBD1 matching over 7 bases. J lost 5 bases, V lost 2 bases, and 4 bases had no gene match. This CDR3 region has 14 residues. Germline assignment: CDR1 LGHDT and CDR2 YNNKEL (reference sequence). Written as DNA, the CDR3 is TGTGCCAGCAGCCAACCCAGACAGGGAGATACGCAGTATTTT. It encodes CASSQPRQGDTQYF.

This clonotype was observed a handful of times. V gene TRBV5-5 combines with J gene TRBJ2-1, with TRBD2 matching 7 bases. CDR1 SGHKS and CDR2 YYEKEE come from the germline V gene (reference sequence). The CDR3 runs to 16 residues. The ends lost 2 bases at V and 0 bases at J; junction bases unmatched: 5. CDR3 nucleotide sequence: TGTGCCAGCAGCTTTGGGCTAGCGGACTCCTACAATGAGCAGTTCTTC. As protein: CASSFGLADSYNEQFF.

This clonotype was recorded many times. The chain links TRBV27 to TRBJ2-7; maybe TRBD1 (6 bases). Germline V gene sequence: CDR1 MNHEY, CDR2 SMNVEV (reference sequence). CDR3 length equals 13 residues. The V and J ends lost 3 bases and 3 bases respectively, with 9 bases between them. For the CDR3, the DNA is TGTGCCAGCAGTTTCGGACAGATCTACGAGCAGTACTTC. Translated, it gives CASSFGQIYEQYF.

This clonotype was seen many times. This chain joins TRBV7-8 and TRBJ1-1; weak D call: TRBD1 (5 bases). Trimming took off 3 bases at V and 0 bases at J, with 11 bases between the two ends. The CDR3 sequence is 15 residues long. Germline lookup yields CDR1 SGHVS and CDR2 FQNEAQ. Written as DNA, the CDR3 is TGTGCCAGCAGCTTGCCCGACAGCATGAACACTGAAGCTTTCTTT. Translation: CASSLPDSMNTEAFF.

This clonotype has at least ten counts. This chain connects TRBV4-2 to TRBJ2-1; TRBD2 is a possible D gene (5 bases). The CDR3 extends over 14 amino acids. Looked up from germline, CDR1 is LGHNA and CDR2 is YNFKEQ. V lost 4 bases, J lost 7 bases, and 14 bases lay in between. The CDR3 DNA is TGTGCCAGCAGCCGAGAGGGAAGTAAGAATGAGCAGTTCTTC. Translation: CASSREGSKNEQFF.

In this sample, this clonotype turned up many times. The chain uses TRBV6-1 and TRBJ2-2; D gene unclear. Trimming shortened V by 1 base and J by 9 bases, and 9 bases separated the two germline ends. Germline V gives CDR1 MNHNS, CDR2 SASEGT. The CDR3 has 13 residues. The CDR3 protein is CASSEVPGRELFF. The CDR3 DNA is TGTGCCAGCAGTGAAGTCCCCGGCCGGGAGCTGTTTTTT.

This clonotype has a count of ten or more. The chain recombines TRBV20-1 with TRBJ1-5; D possibly corresponds to TRBD1 (5 bases). V was pared by 5 bases and J by 0 bases, with 14 bases between. The CDR3 covers 15 residues. Per germline, CDR1 DFQATT and CDR2 SNEGSKA (reference sequence). In DNA form, the CDR3 reads TGCAGTGCTGGGCGGGGACTCCTTAGCAATCAGCCCCAGCATTTT. Translation: CSAGRGLLSNQPQHF.

This clonotype was recorded many times. The chain links TRBV7-3 to TRBJ2-1, with 14 nucleotides matching TRBD2. Trimming took 2 bases from V and 9 from J; bases not matched to a gene: 9. CDR1 SGHTA and CDR2 FQGTGA come from the germline V gene. The CDR3 is 17 amino acids. The CDR3 loop is CASSLPGTSGRVGEQFF. The CDR3 DNA follows: TGTGCCAGCAGCTTACCCGGGACTAGCGGGAGAGTGGGTGAGCAGTTCTTC.

The chain recombines TRBV6-2 or TRBV6-3 with TRBJ2-3; TRBD2 matches 7 bases. The CDR3 has 15 residues. V trimming: 2 bases; J trimming: 5 bases; junction bases outside the gene matches: 7. The germline CDR1 and CDR2 sequences are MNHEY and SVGEGT. The CDR3 spells CASSYDAGAGDTQYF. The CDR3, as DNA: TGTGCCAGCAGTTACGACGCGGGAGCTGGAGATACGCAGTATTTT.

This clonotype is medium-sized. The V call is TRBV20-1, the J call TRBJ2-7; D is unresolved. Looked up from germline, CDR1 is DFQATT and CDR2 is SNEGSKA (reference sequence). This CDR3 has 14 residues. V was clipped by 1 base and J by 7 bases, with 17 bases between them. As DNA, the CDR3 is TGCAGTGCTAGAGGGCAGAGCTCGACGTATGAGCAGTACTTC. It encodes CSARGQSSTYEQYF.

This clonotype occurred a few times. The gene calls are TRBV14 and TRBJ1-2; D is uncertain. The V and J ends lost 1 base and 8 bases respectively, with 14 bases between them. Germline assignment: CDR1 SGHDN and CDR2 FVKESK. This CDR3 spans 14 amino acids. Here the CDR3 DNA reads TGTGCCAGCAGCCAAGGCGGGTGGCCGTGGGGCTACACCTTC. This codes for CASSQGGWPWGYTF.

This clonotype appeared many times. The V and J genes are TRBV5-4 and TRBJ2-7; 7 positions agree with TRBD1. After removal of 0 bases from V and 6 bases from J, the junction contained 6 bases not matched to a gene. CDR1 SGHNT and CDR2 YYREEE come from the germline V gene (reference sequence). This CDR3 spans 14 amino acids. The CDR3 DNA reads TGTGCCAGCAGCTTGGAGAGGGGGCGCTTCGAGCAGTACTTC. It encodes CASSLERGRFEQYF.

In its sample, this clonotype was seen many times. J is TRBJ2-2 and V is TRBV6-4; D is possibly TRBD2 (5 bases). V lost 2 bases and J 7 bases, leaving 8 bases between the germline ends. Germline V lookup: CDR1 MRHNA, CDR2 SNTAGT. The CDR3 is made up of 13 amino acids. CDR3 in amino acids: CASSDRENGELFF. The DNA of the CDR3 is TGTGCCAGCAGTGACAGGGAGAACGGGGAGCTGTTTTTT.

Concerning this clonotype itself: Since a much larger clone is just one base distant, this may be a read error. The chain carries TRBV12-3 or TRBV12-4 and TRBJ2-5; no definite D call. This CDR3 region has 13 residues. V gave up 4 bases and J gave up 3 bases, with 9 bases separating them. The CDR3 spells CASSWKLKETQYF. The CDR3 DNA follows: TGTGCCAGCAGTTGGAAGCTGAAAGAGACCCAGTACTTC.

The table lists this clonotype with many counts. The rearrangement links TRBV19 to TRBJ2-1, with D maybe TRBD1 (6 bases). Trimming removed 1 base at V and 3 bases at J, with 16 bases between. The CDR3 runs 17 residues. The germline V gene encodes CDR1 LNHDA and CDR2 SQIVND (reference sequence). For the CDR3, the DNA is TGTGCCAGTAGTATAGGAGAAACAGGGAGTTTCTACAATGAGCAGTTCTTC. This encodes CASSIGETGSFYNEQFF.

The chain combines TRBV27 with TRBJ1-2, with TRBD1 as a possible D gene (5 bases). Germline V gene sequence: CDR1 MNHEY, CDR2 SMNVEV (reference sequence). The CDR3 length is 13 residues. Trimming removed 2 bases from V and 2 bases from J, with 6 bases in between. This chain's CDR3 is CASSLRGNYGYTF. In nucleotides, the CDR3 is TGTGCCAGCAGTTTACGGGGCAACTATGGCTACACCTTC.

By share, this clonotype ranks as medium-sized (0.01 to 0.1%). This chain connects TRBV6-1 to TRBJ1-6, with D possibly TRBD1 on 6 matching bases. Trimming left V 3 bases short and J 9 bases short, with 12 bases between. CDR1 and CDR2 from the germline V gene are MNHNS and SASEGT. The CDR3 sequence is 14 residues long. CDR3 nucleotides: TGTGCCAGCAGTGATAGGACAGACAGTTCACCCCTCCACTTT. This translates into CASSDRTDSSPLHF.

J is TRBJ2-5 and V is TRBV10-1; 11 bases are a match to TRBD1. Germline loops: CDR1 WNHNN, CDR2 SYGVQD (reference sequence). J was trimmed by 1 base and V by 3 bases; bases with no gene match: 7. The CDR3 has 17 residues. CDR3 nucleotides: TGCGCCAGCAGTGAAACAACGGGACAGGGGGTCCAAGAGACCCAGTACTTC. Amino acid sequence: CASSETTGQGVQETQYF.

This clonotype was observed many times. The V and J genes are TRBV29-1 and TRBJ2-5; D not resolved. Germline V lookup: CDR1 SQVTM, CDR2 ANQGSEA. The CDR3 spans 14 residues. V lost 4 bases, J lost 5 bases, and 17 bases lay in between. CDR3 DNA: TGCAGCGTTGGAGGACCGCTGGGTAGCGAGACCCAGTACTTC. The encoded protein is CSVGGPLGSETQYF.

This clonotype has a count of ten or more. The V call is TRBV11-2, the J call TRBJ2-7; no reliable D call. The CDR3 covers 14 residues. V was clipped by 4 bases and J by 1 base, with 11 bases between them. The germline V gene has CDR1 SGHAT and CDR2 FQNNGV. Written as DNA, the CDR3 is TGTGCCAGCAGCTCCTGGACGGAGTCCTACGAGCAGTACTTC. Amino acid sequence: CASSSWTESYEQYF.

This clonotype was detected ten times or more. The chain carries TRBV5-1 and TRBJ2-7; a weak D match, TRBD2 (5 bases). The CDR3 length is 15 residues. Germline CDR1 SGHRS, CDR2 YFSETQ. V dropped 6 bases and J dropped 2 bases, with 18 bases sitting between them. As DNA, the CDR3 is TGCGCCAGCAAAAGTCGGACTGAGGATACCTACGAGCAGTACTTC. Translating gives CASKSRTEDTYEQYF.